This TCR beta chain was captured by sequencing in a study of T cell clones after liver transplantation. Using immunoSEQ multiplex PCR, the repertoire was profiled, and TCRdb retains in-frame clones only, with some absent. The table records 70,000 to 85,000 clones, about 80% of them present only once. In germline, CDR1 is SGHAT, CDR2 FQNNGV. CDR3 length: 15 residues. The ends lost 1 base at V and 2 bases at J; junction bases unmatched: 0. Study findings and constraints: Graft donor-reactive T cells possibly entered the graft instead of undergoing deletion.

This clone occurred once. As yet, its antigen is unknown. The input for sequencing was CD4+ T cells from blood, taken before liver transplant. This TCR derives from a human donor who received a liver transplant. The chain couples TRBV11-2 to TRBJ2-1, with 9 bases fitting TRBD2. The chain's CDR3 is CASSLASGAYNEQFF. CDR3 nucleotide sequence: TGTGCCAGCAGCTTAGCTAGCGGGGCCTACAATGAGCAGTTCTTC.